This paragraph reports one TCR beta chain. Antigen unknown. In germline, CDR1 is GTSNPN, CDR2 SVGIG (reference sequence). Deletions cut 7 bases from V and 5 bases from J, with 7 bases between. This CDR3 comprises 10 residues. This sample is part of a study of T cell responses to AZD1222 COVID-19 vaccine. General study findings and limits: The number of AZD1222 recipients seropositive at baseline was only five or six. Possibly, clonal diversity was underestimated; donors were largely white British and included more females. Two AZD1222 doses significantly raised spike-specific TCR breadth and depth over controls. Repertoires were collected only later (after the peak T cell response had occurred).

Repertoires were generated with immunoSEQ multiplex PCR, while TCRdb's copy carries only in-frame clones and drops some. The sample yields roughly 150,000 clones, around 93% seen once. Here the sequenced sample was peripheral blood, taken on day 0 of AZD1222 vaccination. The V call is TRBV30, the J call TRBJ2-3; TRBD1 might be the D (5 bases). The TCR originated in an adult in good health. In nucleotides, the CDR3 is TGTGCCTTGGGGCGAGATACGCAGTATTTT. Translating it yields CALGRDTQYF.